This is a list of T cell receptor beta chains from one sample in a study of T cells in Graves' hyperthyroidism and ophthalmopathy. TCRdb redid the calling of the multiplex PCR reads with MiXCR, one entry per CDR3 protein. The sample includes 500,000 to 650,000 distinct CDR3 sequences, around 13% of them seen just once. Sequencing was done on a sample of blood. These receptors were taken from a woman in her forties with Graves' hyperthyroidism. Each CDR3 is given with its conserved first and last residue.

TRBV28	TRBJ2-7	CASSFVGTPRNGQYF
TRBV18	TRBJ1-2	CASSPGDIYGYTF
TRBV2	TRBJ2-7	CAGIPGLPFLHEQYF
TRBV5-1	TRBJ2-5	CASSLSQGGAETQYF
TRBV20-1	TRBJ2-7	CSADQPFEQYF
TRBV28	TRBJ2-7	CASSLTGNLYEQYF
TRBV27	TRBJ2-7	CASSSVPGYEQYF
TRBV7-8	TRBJ2-5	CASSSYVQETQYF
TRBV28	TRBJ2-5	CASSPGLAGVVETQYF
TRBV10-3	TRBJ2-1	CAIGASWGEQFF
TRBV6-6	TRBJ1-4	CASSYSTGISEKLFF